Listed below are T cell receptor beta chains from one sample, sequenced in a study of blood T cell repertoires in COVID-19. Assay used: immunoSEQ multiplex PCR; TCRdb lists only in-frame clones, some missing. The data show fewer than 20,000 clones, just over 90% seen once. Sequenced material: peripheral blood. Receptors originate from a woman aged 45-65 years with active COVID-19. Both conserved end residues are part of each CDR3. The order of the fields is CDR3 protein, CDR3 DNA, V gene, D gene, J gene, clone size. A D gene is named only where the DNA matches it firmly. Some rows have no size entry. The others give once, few or many, or a class for an expanded clone.

CDR3 protein: CASSLQGADTQYF; CDR3 DNA: TGTGCCAGCAGCTTGCAGGGGGCAGATACGCAGTATTTT; V gene: TRBV5-5; D gene: TRBD1; J gene: TRBJ2-3; clone size: .
CDR3 protein: CASSEDRGDQPQHF; CDR3 DNA: TGTGCCAGCAGCGAGGACAGGGGAGATCAGCCCCAGCATTTT; V gene: TRBV2; D gene: TRBD1; J gene: TRBJ1-5; clone size: .
CDR3 protein: CASSLGLPDTQYF; CDR3 DNA: TGTGCCAGCAGCTTGGGACTCCCAGACACCCAGTACTTC; V gene: TRBV7-2; D gene: .; J gene: TRBJ2-5; clone size: once
CDR3 protein: CASSPWTGEYTEAFF; CDR3 DNA: TGTGCCAGCAGTCCCTGGACAGGGGAATACACTGAAGCTTTCTTT; V gene: TRBV6-6; D gene: TRBD1; J gene: TRBJ1-1; clone size: .
CDR3 protein: CSASPSTQGSETQYF; CDR3 DNA: TGCAGTGCTAGTCCGTCCACACAGGGGTCGGAGACCCAGTACTTC; V gene: TRBV20-1; D gene: TRBD1; J gene: TRBJ2-5; clone size: .
CDR3 protein: CASSIAAGNGYNEQFF; CDR3 DNA: TGTGCCAGTAGTATAGCGGCAGGGAATGGTTACAATGAGCAGTTCTTC; V gene: TRBV19; D gene: .; J gene: TRBJ2-1; clone size: .
CDR3 protein: CASSTRTEYGYTF; CDR3 DNA: TGTGCCAGCAGCACCCGGACAGAGTACGGCTACACCTTC; V gene: TRBV7-8; D gene: .; J gene: TRBJ1-2; clone size: .
CDR3 protein: CASSSIQGWATEAFF; CDR3 DNA: TGTGCCAGCAGTTCTATACAGGGTTGGGCCACTGAAGCTTTCTTT; V gene: TRBV28; D gene: .; J gene: TRBJ1-1; clone size: .
CDR3 protein: CASSAWTGINTEAFF; CDR3 DNA: TGTGCCAGCAGTGCCTGGACAGGGATAAACACTGAAGCTTTCTTT; V gene: TRBV28; D gene: TRBD1; J gene: TRBJ1-1; clone size: .
CDR3 protein: CATARGRTGELFF; CDR3 DNA: TGTGCCACCGCACGCGGGCGGACCGGGGAGCTGTTTTTT; V gene: TRBV19; D gene: .; J gene: TRBJ2-2; clone size: .
CDR3 protein: CASSHTGERNYGYTF; CDR3 DNA: TGCGCCAGCAGTCACACAGGGGAGAGGAACTATGGCTACACCTTC; V gene: TRBV5-1; D gene: TRBD1; J gene: TRBJ1-2; clone size: once
CDR3 protein: CASSPNLGQGAREKLFF; CDR3 DNA: TGTGCCAGCAGCCCGAATCTAGGACAGGGGGCAAGAGAAAAACTGTTTTTT; V gene: TRBV7-9; D gene: TRBD1; J gene: TRBJ1-4; clone size: .
CDR3 protein: CAHTGGNEQFF; CDR3 DNA: TGTGCCCATACGGGAGGGAATGAGCAGTTCTTC; V gene: TRBV30; D gene: TRBD2; J gene: TRBJ2-1; clone size: .
CDR3 protein: CASTLRPGTPPGELFF; CDR3 DNA: TGTGCCAGCACCCTACGGCCCGGGACTCCCCCCGGGGAGCTGTTTTTT; V gene: TRBV27; D gene: .; J gene: TRBJ2-2; clone size: .
CDR3 protein: CASRPSGRITNEQYF; CDR3 DNA: TGTGCCAGCAGACCTAGCGGGAGGATAACCAACGAGCAGTACTTC; V gene: TRBV3-1/TRBV3-2; D gene: TRBD2; J gene: TRBJ2-7; clone size: .
CDR3 protein: CSVESGEKTQYF; CDR3 DNA: TGCAGCGTTGAGTCAGGGGAGAAGACCCAGTACTTC; V gene: TRBV29-1; D gene: .; J gene: TRBJ2-5; clone size: .
CDR3 protein: CASSLGGGRNTEAFF; CDR3 DNA: TGTGCCAGCAGCCTTGGGGGGGGTAGGAACACTGAAGCTTTCTTT; V gene: TRBV5-4; D gene: .; J gene: TRBJ1-1; clone size: .
CDR3 protein: CASSLGLTSGRAGETQYF; CDR3 DNA: TGTGCCAGCAGCTTAGGTCTTACTAGCGGGAGGGCCGGGGAGACCCAGTACTTC; V gene: TRBV7-2; D gene: TRBD2; J gene: TRBJ2-5; clone size: few
CDR3 protein: CATLPGQAETTNEKLFF; CDR3 DNA: TGTGCCACCCTTCCTGGACAGGCGGAGACAACTAATGAAAAACTGTTTTTT; V gene: TRBV19; D gene: TRBD1; J gene: TRBJ1-4; clone size: .
CDR3 protein: CASSQETPAGGWFEQYF; CDR3 DNA: TGCGCCAGCAGCCAAGAAACTCCAGCGGGAGGTTGGTTCGAGCAGTACTTC; V gene: TRBV4-1; D gene: TRBD2; J gene: TRBJ2-7; clone size: .
CDR3 protein: CASSFRDRDTDTQYF; CDR3 DNA: TGCGCCAGCAGCTTTCGGGACAGGGACACAGATACGCAGTATTTT; V gene: TRBV5-1; D gene: TRBD1; J gene: TRBJ2-3; clone size: .
CDR3 protein: CASSLAGVRETQYF; CDR3 DNA: TGTGCCAGCAGCTTAGCGGGAGTGAGAGAGACCCAGTACTTC; V gene: TRBV11-2; D gene: .; J gene: TRBJ2-5; clone size: .
CDR3 protein: CASSHRVANEKLFF; CDR3 DNA: TGTGCCAGCAGTCACAGGGTGGCTAATGAAAAACTGTTTTTT; V gene: TRBV6-6; D gene: .; J gene: TRBJ1-4; clone size: .
CDR3 protein: CASSHGSNSNQPQHF; CDR3 DNA: TGTGCCAGCAGTCACGGGAGTAATAGCAATCAGCCCCAGCATTTT; V gene: TRBV27; D gene: .; J gene: TRBJ1-5; clone size: .
CDR3 protein: CASSLRTSGFGETQYF; CDR3 DNA: TGTGCCAGCAGTCTCCGGACTAGCGGCTTTGGGGAGACCCAGTACTTC; V gene: TRBV28; D gene: TRBD2; J gene: TRBJ2-5; clone size: .
CDR3 protein: CASSAGTGPFGAIYF; CDR3 DNA: TGTGCCAGCAGCGCCGGGACAGGCCCCTTTGGGGCCATATATTTT; V gene: TRBV11-2; D gene: TRBD1; J gene: TRBJ1-3; clone size: once
CDR3 protein: CAWSPLYTSGGYEQYF; CDR3 DNA: TGTGCCTGGAGTCCTCTCTACACTAGCGGGGGCTACGAGCAGTACTTC; V gene: TRBV30; D gene: TRBD2; J gene: TRBJ2-7; clone size: .
CDR3 protein: CASSAGQGEWNEQFF; CDR3 DNA: TGTGCCAGCAGCGCCGGACAGGGGGAATGGAATGAGCAGTTCTTC; V gene: TRBV9; D gene: TRBD1; J gene: TRBJ2-1; clone size: .
CDR3 protein: CSASPPTGNYGYTF; CDR3 DNA: TGCAGTGCTAGTCCGCCGACAGGGAACTATGGCTACACCTTC; V gene: TRBV20-1; D gene: TRBD1; J gene: TRBJ1-2; clone size: .
CDR3 protein: CASRGLAGAGEQFF; CDR3 DNA: TGCGCCAGCAGAGGACTAGCGGGAGCAGGTGAGCAGTTCTTC; V gene: TRBV5-1; D gene: TRBD2; J gene: TRBJ2-1; clone size: .
CDR3 protein: CASSLDPRVYEQYF; CDR3 DNA: TGCGCCAGCAGCTTAGATCCTCGGGTCTACGAGCAGTACTTC; V gene: TRBV5-1; D gene: .; J gene: TRBJ2-7; clone size: .
CDR3 protein: CASSADRGLPGELFF; CDR3 DNA: TGTGCCAGCAGTGCGGACAGGGGGCTCCCCGGGGAGCTGTTTTTT; V gene: TRBV28; D gene: TRBD1; J gene: TRBJ2-2; clone size: .
CDR3 protein: CASSLVGGTYEQFF; CDR3 DNA: TGTGCCAGCAGCTTGGTGGGCGGGACGTATGAGCAGTTCTTC; V gene: TRBV5-6; D gene: .; J gene: TRBJ2-1; clone size: .
CDR3 protein: CASSLGDIPTIYGYTF; CDR3 DNA: TGCGCCAGCAGCTTGGGGGACATCCCGACTATCTATGGCTACACCTTC; V gene: TRBV5-1; D gene: .; J gene: TRBJ1-2; clone size: .
CDR3 protein: CASSTTGGPYNEQFF; CDR3 DNA: TGTGCCAGCAGTACTACAGGGGGGCCCTACAATGAGCAGTTCTTC; V gene: TRBV6-5; D gene: TRBD1; J gene: TRBJ2-1; clone size: .
CDR3 protein: CASSLGPRGQYEQYF; CDR3 DNA: TGTGCCAGCAGTTTGGGACCCAGGGGGCAGTACGAGCAGTACTTC; V gene: TRBV28; D gene: TRBD1; J gene: TRBJ2-7; clone size: .
CDR3 protein: CASSLGAMTFF; CDR3 DNA: TGCGCCAGCAGCTTGGGGGCTATGACTTTCTTT; V gene: TRBV5-1; D gene: .; J gene: TRBJ1-1; clone size: .
CDR3 protein: CAWSLTAYSNQPQHF; CDR3 DNA: TGTGCCTGGAGTCTGACAGCGTATTCCAATCAGCCCCAGCATTTT; V gene: TRBV30; D gene: .; J gene: TRBJ1-5; clone size: .
CDR3 protein: CASSFFAGSYNEQFF; CDR3 DNA: TGTGCCAGCAGTTTTTTTGCGGGATCCTACAATGAGCAGTTCTTC; V gene: TRBV28; D gene: .; J gene: TRBJ2-1; clone size: .
CDR3 protein: CASGRDNQPQHF; CDR3 DNA: TGTGCCAGCGGCAGGGACAATCAGCCCCAGCATTTT; V gene: TRBV6-5; D gene: .; J gene: TRBJ1-5; clone size: .
CDR3 protein: CANQLGAEAFF; CDR3 DNA: TGTGCGAACCAACTAGGAGCTGAAGCTTTCTTT; V gene: TRBV12-3/TRBV12-4; D gene: .; J gene: TRBJ1-1; clone size: .
CDR3 protein: CATKLAGVDEQYF; CDR3 DNA: TGCGCCACCAAACTAGCGGGAGTCGACGAGCAGTACTTC; V gene: TRBV10-1; D gene: TRBD2; J gene: TRBJ2-7; clone size: .
CDR3 protein: CASSVQGAGELFF; CDR3 DNA: TGTGCCAGCAGCGTACAGGGGGCCGGGGAGCTGTTTTTT; V gene: TRBV2; D gene: TRBD1; J gene: TRBJ2-2; clone size: .
CDR3 protein: CASSFDRNTGELFF; CDR3 DNA: TGCGCCAGCAGCTTTGACAGAAACACCGGGGAGCTGTTTTTT; V gene: TRBV5-1; D gene: .; J gene: TRBJ2-2; clone size: .
CDR3 protein: CASSLAGLEAFF; CDR3 DNA: TGCGCCAGCAGCTTGGCCGGTCTGGAAGCTTTCTTT; V gene: TRBV5-1; D gene: .; J gene: TRBJ1-1; clone size: .
CDR3 protein: CASRLRDRDFGGYTF; CDR3 DNA: TGTGCCAGCAGACTAAGGGACAGGGACTTTGGAGGCTACACCTTC; V gene: TRBV27; D gene: TRBD1; J gene: TRBJ1-2; clone size: .
CDR3 protein: CASSMARGISYEQYF; CDR3 DNA: TGTGCCAGTAGTATGGCGAGGGGGATCTCCTACGAGCAGTACTTC; V gene: TRBV19; D gene: .; J gene: TRBJ2-7; clone size: .
CDR3 protein: CASSQRTGGPTEAFF; CDR3 DNA: TGCGCCAGCAGCCAAAGGACAGGGGGCCCCACTGAAGCTTTCTTT; V gene: TRBV5-1; D gene: TRBD1; J gene: TRBJ1-1; clone size: .
CDR3 protein: CASSLTGVGTDTQYF; CDR3 DNA: TGTGCCAGCAGCTTGACGGGAGTGGGGACAGATACGCAGTATTTT; V gene: TRBV5-6; D gene: .; J gene: TRBJ2-3; clone size: once
CDR3 protein: CASSGGAASGAHNEQFF; CDR3 DNA: TGTGCCAGCAGCGGTGGGGCGGCTAGCGGGGCCCACAATGAGCAGTTCTTC; V gene: TRBV11-3; D gene: TRBD2; J gene: TRBJ2-1; clone size: .
CDR3 protein: CASSLDRVAEAFF; CDR3 DNA: TGTGCCAGCAGCCTGGACAGGGTTGCTGAAGCTTTCTTT; V gene: TRBV7-8; D gene: TRBD1; J gene: TRBJ1-1; clone size: .
CDR3 protein: CASRSGRQPQHF; CDR3 DNA: TGTGCCAGCAGATCAGGGAGGCAGCCCCAGCATTTT; V gene: TRBV28; D gene: .; J gene: TRBJ1-5; clone size: .
CDR3 protein: CASSRGTALTDTQYF; CDR3 DNA: TGTGCCAGTAGCCGCGGGACAGCTCTCACAGATACGCAGTATTTT; V gene: TRBV19; D gene: .; J gene: TRBJ2-3; clone size: .
CDR3 protein: CASSQVRSSAEAFF; CDR3 DNA: TGCGCCAGCAGCCAAGTTAGGTCGAGCGCTGAAGCTTTCTTT; V gene: TRBV4-1; D gene: .; J gene: TRBJ1-1; clone size: .
CDR3 protein: CAWSATGVRYFYGYTF; CDR3 DNA: TGTGCCTGGAGTGCGACAGGGGTTCGGTACTTCTATGGCTACACCTTC; V gene: TRBV30; D gene: TRBD1; J gene: TRBJ1-2; clone size: .
CDR3 protein: CAWTDSYTQYF; CDR3 DNA: TGTGCCTGGACAGACAGTTATACGCAGTATTTT; V gene: TRBV30; D gene: .; J gene: TRBJ2-3; clone size: .
CDR3 protein: CASSSRREGGTEAFF; CDR3 DNA: TGTGCCAGCAGCTCCCGCAGGGAGGGAGGCACTGAAGCTTTCTTT; V gene: TRBV9; D gene: .; J gene: TRBJ1-1; clone size: .